These 23 T cell receptor beta chains originate from one sample sequenced in a study of T cell repertoires in cytomegalovirus infection. TCRdb itself ran the reads through MiXCR, one entry per CDR3 protein. The sample gives around 240,000 distinct CDR3 sequences, 22% of which show up once; 15% to 20% is in the top ten. Sequenced material: CD8+ T cells from PBMCs. The receptors come from a human donor in good health (CMV status not recorded). Some clones in this sample may be carry-over from other donors' samples.

The chain has TRBV12-3 or TRBV12-4 and TRBJ1-1; no firm D call. Trimming removed 0 bases at V and 5 bases at J, with 10 bases between. The CDR3 loop spans 14 amino acids. The CDR3 DNA follows: TGTGCCAGCAGTTTAGCCTCTCCGGGGACTGAAGCTTTCTTT. This gives the protein CASSLASPGTEAFF.

The chain couples TRBV7-8 to TRBJ2-3, with D uncertain. Germline V lookup: CDR1 SGHVS, CDR2 FQNEAQ. The CDR3 is made up of 10 amino acids. Trimming shortened V by 8 bases and J by 5 bases, and 5 bases separated the two germline ends. CDR3 in amino acids: CASGEDTQYF. In DNA form, the CDR3 reads TGTGCCAGCGGGGAAGATACGCAGTATTTT.

This clonotype was picked up many times. The V and J genes are TRBV28 and TRBJ2-2, with 7 bases that match TRBD2. The V and J ends lost 4 bases and 4 bases, in that order; junction bases with no gene match: 9. The CDR3 covers 16 residues. Germline V gene data show CDR1 as MDHEN and CDR2 as SYDVKM. The CDR3 DNA sequence: TGTGCCAGCAGTTCCCGCGGCGGGGAGGGCACCGGGGAGCTGTTTTTT. Its protein is CASSSRGGEGTGELFF.

This sequence joins TRBV13 and TRBJ1-4; D not certain. Germline V gene lookup returns CDR1 PRHDT and CDR2 FYEKMQ (reference sequence). The ends were cut back, 1 base at V and 8 bases at J, with 5 bases in the middle. CDR3 size: 12 residues. As DNA, the CDR3 is TGTGCCAGCAGCTTAGTGTCGGAAAAACTGTTTTTT. The encoded protein is CASSLVSEKLFF.

This clonotype was seen a few times. The chain carries TRBV28 and TRBJ2-5; the match to TRBD2 covers 10 bases. The CDR3 length is 18 residues. V was clipped by 2 bases and J by 5 bases; unmatched bases: 14. The germline V gene encodes CDR1 MDHEN and CDR2 SYDVKM. For the CDR3, the DNA is TGTGCCAGCAGTTTACATGTCGGGAGCGGGGGGGCCGGCGAGACCCAGTACTTC. Its protein product is CASSLHVGSGGAGETQYF.

V is TRBV6-1 and J is TRBJ2-7; D possibly corresponds to TRBD2 (6 bases). This CDR3 comprises 13 residues. CDR1 and CDR2 from the germline V gene are MNHNS and SASEGT. V shed 3 bases and J shed 3 bases, with 9 bases lying between them. CDR3 nucleotide sequence: TGTGCCAGCAGTGAGGACGGGAGCTACGAGCAGTACTTC. This encodes CASSEDGSYEQYF.

The rearrangement links TRBV2 to TRBJ2-3; 9 nucleotides line up with TRBD2. After removal of 2 bases from V and 5 bases from J, the junction contained 8 bases not matched to a gene. Per germline, CDR1 SNHLY and CDR2 FYNNEI. The length of the CDR3 is 16 residues. The DNA for the CDR3 is TGTGCCAGCAGTGAATTGGCGGGGGGGCCTAGAGATACGCAGTATTTT. This codes for CASSELAGGPRDTQYF.

V gene TRBV4-1 combines with J gene TRBJ2-1; 7 positions agree with TRBD1. CDR1 and CDR2 (germline): MGHRA, YSYEKL. The CDR3 runs to 14 residues. Unmatched junction bases numbered 8, after V lost 4 bases and J lost 8 bases. The CDR3 is CASSLRQGVYEQFF. Here the CDR3 DNA reads TGCGCCAGCAGCCTCCGACAGGGTGTTTATGAGCAGTTCTTC.

The chain couples TRBV5-6 to TRBJ1-5; the D is unclear. Trimming shortened V by 0 bases and J by 2 bases, and 9 bases separated the two germline ends. Per germline, CDR1 SGHDT and CDR2 YYEEEE. The CDR3 sequence is 15 residues long. CDR3 amino acids: CASSLAAVGNQPQHF. CDR3 in DNA: TGTGCCAGCAGCTTGGCAGCAGTGGGCAATCAGCCCCAGCATTTT.

This chain joins TRBV25-1 and TRBJ2-7, with 7 bases aligning to TRBD2. J lost 7 bases, V lost 8 bases, and 8 bases had no gene match. Looked up from germline, CDR1 is MGHDK and CDR2 is SYGVNS. The CDR3 totals 12 residues. CDR3 DNA sequence: TGTGCCAGCTCTTGGGAGGGAGCGGAGCAGTACTTC. Translation gives CASSWEGAEQYF.

This clonotype was detected a few times. The chain couples TRBV12-3 or TRBV12-4 to TRBJ1-2, with 9 positions matching TRBD1. The CDR3 has 16 amino acids. V gave up 6 bases and J gave up 5 bases; unmatched junction bases: 13. CDR3 nucleotide sequence: TGTGCCAGCAGCCTCGACCCGGGACAGGGTTTATATGGCTACACCTTC. It codes for CASSLDPGQGLYGYTF.

A few counts support this clonotype. The rearrangement joins TRBV19 to TRBJ1-2; 7 nucleotides agree with TRBD1. This CDR3 has 16 residues. Germline V gene sequence: CDR1 LNHDA, CDR2 SQIVND (reference sequence). V was pared by 3 bases and J by 5 bases, with 12 bases of the junction left unmatched. CDR3 nucleotides: TGTGCCAGTAGTATCGGAGGGGGCCAGGGATGGTATGGCTACACCTTC. Amino acid sequence: CASSIGGGQGWYGYTF.

In its sample, this clonotype was seen a few times. The genes are TRBV6-2 or TRBV6-3 and TRBJ2-7; 9 nucleotides align to TRBD2. Trimming took 6 bases from V and 3 from J; bases not matched to a gene: 9. The CDR3 has 15 residues. CDR1 is MNHEY, CDR2 SVGEGT, per germline. The CDR3 coding sequence is TGTGCCAGCAGCCTGACATCTAGCGGGATCTACGAGCAGTACTTC. As protein: CASSLTSSGIYEQYF.

In DNA, the CDR3 is TGTGCCAGCAGTGATTATCCGGGGGGTGAGCAGTTCTTC. Translation gives CASSDYPGGEQFF. This chain joins TRBV12-3 or TRBV12-4 and TRBJ2-1, with TRBD2 matching 7 bases. This CDR3 has 13 residues. V lost 5 bases, J lost 9 bases, and 7 bases stayed unmatched.

The chain has TRBV7-9 and TRBJ1-5; no clear D gene. V lost 4 bases, J lost 6 bases, and 10 bases lay in between. CDR1 and CDR2 from the germline V gene are SEHNR and FQNEAQ (reference sequence). The CDR3 has 13 residues. CDR3 DNA sequence: TGTGCCAGCAGCTCCGGATGGGGTCAGCCCCAGCATTTT. It translates to CASSSGWGQPQHF.

This clonotype came up a few times. The chain joins TRBV29-1 to TRBJ2-1; D is perhaps TRBD1 (6 bases). The V gene's germline CDR1 is SQVTM and CDR2 ANQGSEA. The CDR3 has 12 amino acids. The ends were cut back, 6 bases at V and 2 bases at J, with 8 bases in the middle. The CDR3 region is CSVTGPYNEQFF. CDR3 coding DNA: TGCAGCGTAACAGGGCCCTACAATGAGCAGTTCTTC.

The rearrangement joins TRBV11-2 to TRBJ1-5; D possibly corresponds to TRBD1 (5 bases). The CDR3 is 14 residues long. V was cut by 1 base and J by 7 bases, with 11 bases left in between. Per the germline V gene, CDR1 is SGHAT and CDR2 is FQNNGV. Here the CDR3 reads CASSLGWGGQPQHF. The CDR3, as DNA: TGTGCCAGCAGCTTAGGTTGGGGCGGGCAGCCCCAGCATTTT.

This chain connects TRBV2 to TRBJ1-2; tentative D call: TRBD1 (5 bases). The CDR3 runs 12 residues. Germline CDR1 SNHLY, CDR2 FYNNEI. Deletions cut 9 bases from V and 4 bases from J, with 12 bases between. CDR3 DNA: TGTGCCAGGTTCCGGGGACTCTATGGCTACACCTTC. Translation: CARFRGLYGYTF.

At least ten counts were recorded for this clonotype. The V call is TRBV7-6, the J call TRBJ2-2; D remains unclear. The CDR3 runs 14 residues. The V gene's germline CDR1 is SGHVS and CDR2 FNYEAQ. Trimming removed 2 bases from V and 9 bases from J, with 13 bases in between. The CDR3 loop is CASSLPLAGRELFF. The CDR3 nucleotides read TGTGCCAGCAGCTTACCCCTCGCTGGACGGGAGCTGTTTTTT. Full variable domain (remainder filled in from reference TRBV7-6 and TRBJ2-2): GAGVSQSPRYKVTKRGQDVALRCDPISGHVSLYWYRQALGQGPEFLTYFNYEAQQDKSGLPNDRFSAERPEGSISTLTIQRTEQRDSAMYRCASSLPLAGRELFFGEGSRLTVL.

The rearrangement links TRBV11-2 to TRBJ2-2; D gene unclear. CDR3 length: 14 amino acids. V was pared by 5 bases and J by 6 bases, with 13 bases between. Per the germline V gene, CDR1 is SGHAT and CDR2 is FQNNGV. For the CDR3, the DNA is TGTGCCAGCAGCCCAACCCTGGCACCCGGGGAGCTGTTTTTT. This sequence encodes CASSPTLAPGELFF.

The V gene is TRBV20-1, the J gene TRBJ1-1; possibly TRBD1 for D (5 bases). Per the germline V gene, CDR1 is DFQATT and CDR2 is SNEGSKA (reference sequence). This CDR3 has 12 amino acids. With 3 bases removed from V and 7 bases from J, the gap between germline ends came to 12 bases. This CDR3 is CSASPGLSEAFF. DNA of the CDR3: TGCAGTGCTAGCCCAGGGCTCAGTGAAGCTTTCTTT.

This clonotype was seen ten or more times. This rearrangement joins TRBV28 to TRBJ2-5, with TRBD2 matching over 8 bases. The CDR3 is 17 amino acids. Germline V lookup: CDR1 MDHEN, CDR2 SYDVKM. V dropped 6 bases and J dropped 0; count of bases not matched to a gene: 12. Here the CDR3 DNA reads TGTGCCAGCAGCGGGGGGGGTCCCACTATATACCAAGAGACCCAGTACTTC. It codes for CASSGGGPTIYQETQYF.

This chain links TRBV5-8 with TRBJ2-1, with TRBD2 matching over 7 bases. The trim removed 2 bases at V and 8 bases at J, leaving 1 base unmatched. This CDR3 region has 12 residues. Germline loops: CDR1 SGHTS, CDR2 YDEGEE. The CDR3 region is CASSFTSDEQFF. As DNA, the CDR3 is TGTGCCAGCAGCTTCACTAGCGATGAGCAGTTCTTC.